This T cell receptor (beta chain) was recorded in a study of blood T cell repertoires in COVID-19. In the study overall: Material from acute and convalescent COVID-19 was sourced from the United States, Italy and Spain. Nucleic acid was either cDNA or gDNA, and it came from T cells, B-cell-depleted T cells, or PBMCs.

It was during active infection that Seattle patients were enrolled and then longitudinally followed. The protocol was immunoSEQ multiplex PCR, while the TCRdb copy is restricted to in-frame clones and leaves out a portion. The sample lists about 160,000 clones, more than 75% occurring once. There are 16 residues in the CDR3. In germline, CDR1 is SGHRS, CDR2 YFSETQ. Trimming took off 0 bases at V and 0 bases at J, with 7 bases between the two ends. Sequencing was performed on peripheral blood. The chain uses TRBV5-1 and TRBJ1-6; D is ambiguous. The clonotype comes from a woman in her 70s with COVID-19, enrolled during active disease. The CDR3 spells CASSLELSSYNSPLHF. Here the CDR3 DNA reads TGCGCCAGCAGCTTGGAGCTTAGCTCCTATAATTCACCCCTCCACTTT.